Presented here are 19 T cell receptor beta chains from one specimen sequenced in a study of spatial heterogeneity in lung cancer. Time point: sample taken at primary tumor resection. TCRdb recomputed calls from the 5' RACE reads with MiXCR, one row per CDR3 protein. This table has some 16,000 distinct CDR3 sequences, 3% to 4.5% appearing once. Sequencing used normal lung tissue next to the tumor, obtained at surgery. The receptor source for this set is a male donor with early-stage non-small cell lung cancer.

This clonotype was detected ten times or more. This beta chain lies outside the target of a library built for alpha chains; its clone size means little. This chain uses TRBV29-1 with TRBJ2-7; 7 bases fit TRBD2. The germline V gene encodes CDR1 SQVTM and CDR2 ANQGSEA. The V and J ends lost 0 bases and 4 bases, in that order; junction bases with no gene match: 9. This CDR3 has 15 residues. The CDR3 sequence is CSVEDLGEGRYEQYF. The CDR3 DNA is TGCAGCGTTGAAGATTTGGGGGAGGGCCGGTACGAGCAGTACTTC.

In this sample, this clonotype turned up many times. This beta chain turned up in a library designed for alpha chains; as an off-target read, its abundance says little. V is TRBV10-2 and J is TRBJ2-5, with 11 nucleotides matching TRBD2. With 2 bases clipped from V and 4 bases from J, the junction kept 12 bases outside the gene matches. The CDR3 length is 18 residues. Germline-derived CDR1 and CDR2 are WSHSY and SAAADI. This CDR3 reads CASSETEGLAEGRETQYF. CDR3 DNA sequence: TGCGCCAGCAGTGAGACCGAGGGACTAGCGGAAGGTAGAGAGACCCAGTACTTC.

Notes on this clonotype: A clone one base away is much larger, so this may be a read error. This beta chain is an off-target read within a library intended for alpha chains, so its frequency means little. The J gene is TRBJ1-4, the V gene TRBV5-4, with D possibly matching TRBD1 (6 bases). CDR1 and CDR2 (germline): SGHNT, YYREEE (reference sequence). The CDR3 consists of 16 residues. CDR3 in amino acids: CVSSRGGTGEGEKLFF. CDR3 in DNA: TGTGTCAGCAGCCGAGGGGGAACAGGCGAAGGCGAAAAACTGTTTTTT.

This clonotype qualifies as medium-sized. The library was designed around alpha chains, so this beta chain is a stray read whose abundance carries little weight. The chain uses TRBV3-1 and TRBJ2-1; 8 nucleotides agree with TRBD2. The CDR3 covers 13 residues. The germline gives CDR1 LGHDT, CDR2 YNNKEL (reference sequence). The CDR3 spells CATSGSSYNEQFF. The CDR3 DNA reads as TGTGCTACCAGCGGGAGCTCCTACAATGAGCAGTTCTTC.

In this sample, this clonotype turned up many times. The size of this beta chain means little, since it is a stray read in a library made for alpha chains. The J gene is TRBJ2-1, the V gene TRBV29-1; D could derive from TRBD1 or TRBD2 (7 bases each). Germline V gives CDR1 SQVTM, CDR2 ANQGSEA. The ends were cut back, 5 bases at V and 7 bases at J, with 12 bases in the middle. The CDR3 has 12 residues. CDR3 bases: TGCAGCGTTCAGGGGGGGCCGAATGAGCAGTTCTTC. This codes for CSVQGGPNEQFF.

This clonotype showed up many times. Found in a library prepared for alpha chains, this beta chain is an off-target read, and its abundance has little meaning. The chain has TRBV20-1 and TRBJ1-1; tentative D call: TRBD1 (6 bases). V gave up 1 base and J gave up 3 bases, with 18 bases separating them. The CDR3 is 16 residues long. Germline CDR1 is DFQATT and CDR2 is SNEGSKA (reference sequence). The CDR3 DNA is TGCAGTGCTAGAGCCCCGGGGGCCACAGCGGACACTGAAGCTTTCTTT. This gives the protein CSARAPGATADTEAFF.

This clonotype was counted many times. With the library built for alpha chains, this beta chain is off target and its frequency is not meaningful. The chain carries TRBV27 and TRBJ2-7; D tentatively fits TRBD1 or TRBD2 (6 bases each). Trimming left V 9 bases short and J 6 bases short, with 15 bases between. Germline-derived CDR1 and CDR2 are MNHEY and SMNVEV (reference sequence). The CDR3 extends over 12 amino acids. The CDR3 region is CASSKGGFEQYF. In DNA form, the CDR3 reads TGTGCCAGTTCTAAGGGGGGTTTCGAGCAGTACTTC.

This clonotype was detected ten times or more. As an off-target read in a library built for alpha chains, this beta chain has a frequency of little significance. The chain employs TRBV12-3 or TRBV12-4 and TRBJ2-5; D not certain. This CDR3 is 14 amino acids long. V lost 3 bases to trimming and J lost 4 bases, with 12 bases between them. In nucleotides, the CDR3 is TGTGCCAGCAGTTTTAGGATCTTACGAGAGACCCAGTACTTC. This encodes CASSFRILRETQYF.

This clonotype occurred many times. The library was built for alpha chains, so this beta chain is an off-target read and its size means little. The chain joins TRBV4-1 to TRBJ1-1; no clear D. The CDR3 runs 16 residues. Germline values: CDR1 MGHRA, CDR2 YSYEKL. Trimming took 4 bases from V and 0 from J, leaving 15 bases between them. CDR3 protein: CASSPSDRGMNTEAFF. The CDR3 DNA follows: TGCGCCAGCAGCCCTTCGGATAGAGGAATGAACACTGAAGCTTTCTTT.

At least ten counts were recorded for this clonotype. This beta chain represents an off-target read in a library built for alpha chains; its size is of limited meaning. The chain links TRBV20-1 to TRBJ1-1; D is unresolved. This CDR3 region has 8 residues. Germline CDR1 and CDR2: DFQATT and SNEGSKA (reference sequence). Trimming took off 7 bases at V and 10 bases at J, with 7 bases between the two ends. The CDR3 bases are TGCAGTGTTCGGGGAGCTTTCTTT. Protein: CSVRGAFF.

At least ten counts were recorded for this clonotype. As an off-target read in a library built for alpha chains, this beta chain has a frequency of little significance. The chain is built from TRBV12-3 or TRBV12-4 and TRBJ1-2; 10 bases match TRBD1. The CDR3 totals 13 residues. Germline trimming cut 6 bases from V and 8 bases from J; bases unmatched to any gene: 6. In DNA, the CDR3 is TGTGCCAGCAGACCAGACAGGGGGCGAGGCTACACCTTC. It translates to CASRPDRGRGYTF.

This clonotype is deemed medium-sized. In a library made to pick up alpha chains, this beta chain is a stray read with a size that means little. The chain carries TRBV12-3 or TRBV12-4 and TRBJ1-2; perhaps TRBD1 as D (5 bases). V was pared by 6 bases and J by 5 bases, with 16 bases between. This CDR3 has 14 amino acids. The CDR3 bases are TGTGCCAGCAGCCCCGAATCCCAGGGATATGGCTACACCTTC. Its translation is CASSPESQGYGYTF.

This clonotype was picked up many times. This beta chain appears as a stray read in a library generated for alpha chains; its size is not informative. The V gene is TRBV12-3 or TRBV12-4, the J gene TRBJ2-7; 11 bases agree with TRBD2. After removal of 5 bases from V and 5 bases from J, the junction contained 8 bases not matched to a gene. The CDR3 contains 15 residues. The CDR3 DNA follows: TGTGCCAGCAGTCCCCCGGCTAGCGGGAGGCACGAGCAGTACTTC. This sequence encodes CASSPPASGRHEQYF.

The table lists this clonotype with many counts. This beta chain is a stray read from a library made for alpha chains; its abundance is not meaningful. The chain has TRBV6-5 and TRBJ1-2, with D perhaps TRBD1 (6 bases). V was pared by 6 bases and J by 4 bases, with 12 bases between. The germline V gene has CDR1 MNHEY and CDR2 SVGAGI. The length of the CDR3 is 13 residues. The CDR3, as DNA: TGTGCCAGCAGACTGGACAGTAGCTATGGCTACACCTTC. It translates to CASRLDSSYGYTF.

This clonotype was seen repeatedly, ten times or more. This beta chain turned up in a library designed for alpha chains; as an off-target read, its abundance says little. The J gene is TRBJ2-1, the V gene TRBV9; possible D gene TRBD2, 6 bases. CDR3 length: 16 residues. V lost 0 bases and J 1 base, leaving 11 bases between the germline ends. CDR1 is SGDLS, CDR2 YYNGEE, per germline. CDR3 nucleotides: TGTGCCAGCAGCGTAGCGGGAGACGGGTCCTACAATGAGCAGTTCTTC. Its protein product is CASSVAGDGSYNEQFF.

At least ten counts were recorded for this clonotype. This beta chain is a stray sequence in a library constructed for alpha chains; its clone size is not meaningful. The chain recombines TRBV4-2 with TRBJ1-1; tentative D call: TRBD1 (6 bases). This CDR3 contains 14 residues. V lost 4 bases, J lost 2 bases, and 11 bases lay in between. In germline, CDR1 is LGHNA, CDR2 YNFKEQ. In DNA form, the CDR3 reads TGTGCCAGCAGCCGAGGACAGATAAACACTGAAGCTTTCTTT. This codes for CASSRGQINTEAFF.

Many counts were recorded for this clonotype. As an off-target read in a library built for alpha chains, this beta chain has a frequency of little significance. V is TRBV29-1 and J is TRBJ1-2; 9 bases align to TRBD1. The CDR3 consists of 11 residues. V gave up 6 bases and J gave up 8 bases; unmatched junction bases: 4. Looked up from germline, CDR1 is SQVTM and CDR2 is ANQGSEA. Written as DNA, the CDR3 is TGCAGCGTCCTGGGACAGGGAGGCTACACCTTC. This encodes CSVLGQGGYTF. The full variable domain, with the rest looked up from reference TRBV29-1 and TRBJ1-2, is SAVISQKPSRDICQRGTSLTIQCQVDSQVTMMFWYRQQPGQSLTLIATANQGSEATYESGFVIDKFPISRPNLTFSTLTVSNMSPEDSSIYLCSVLGQGGYTFGSGTRLTVV.

This clonotype was observed at least ten times. A library made for alpha chains picked up this beta chain off target, so its size means little. For the CDR3, the DNA is TGCAGTGCTCAAACCACCCGGACTGGATCCTACGAGCAGTACTTC. The encoded protein is CSAQTTRTGSYEQYF. V gene TRBV20-1 combines with J gene TRBJ2-7, with D possibly matching TRBD2 (5 bases). CDR3 length equals 15 residues. V was clipped by 5 bases and J by 1 base, with 18 bases between them. The V gene's germline CDR1 is DFQATT and CDR2 SNEGSKA (reference sequence).

This clonotype was observed at least ten times. Because this beta chain is a stray read in a library intended to capture alpha chains, its abundance should not be given much weight. The rearrangement joins TRBV10-3 to TRBJ2-3; D might be TRBD2 (5 bases). V lost 0 bases to trimming and J lost 2 bases, with 12 bases between them. The CDR3 loop spans 16 amino acids. Germline CDR1 reads ENHRY; CDR2 reads SYGVKD. CDR3 sequence reads: CAISESSQRITDTQYF. In DNA form, the CDR3 reads TGTGCCATCAGTGAGTCGTCCCAGCGGATCACAGATACGCAGTATTTT.